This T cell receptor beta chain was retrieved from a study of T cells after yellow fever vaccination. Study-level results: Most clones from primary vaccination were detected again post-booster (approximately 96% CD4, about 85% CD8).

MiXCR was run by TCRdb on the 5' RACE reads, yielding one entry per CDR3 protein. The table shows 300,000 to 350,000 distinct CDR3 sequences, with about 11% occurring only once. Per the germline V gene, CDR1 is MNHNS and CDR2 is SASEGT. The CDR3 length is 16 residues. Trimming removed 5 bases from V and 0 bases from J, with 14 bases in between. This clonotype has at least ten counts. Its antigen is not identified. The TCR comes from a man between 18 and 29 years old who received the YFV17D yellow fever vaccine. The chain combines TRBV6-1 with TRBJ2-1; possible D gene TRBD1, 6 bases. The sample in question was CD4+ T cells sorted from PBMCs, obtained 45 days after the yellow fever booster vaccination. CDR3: CASSTGTGSSYNEQFF. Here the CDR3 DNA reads TGTGCCAGCAGTACAGGGACGGGGAGCTCCTACAATGAGCAGTTCTTC.